This TCR beta chain was captured by sequencing in a study of cytomegalovirus exposure and HLA in healthy donors. In the study overall: The same platform was used for the approximately 110 validation repertoires and the approximately 700 first-cohort repertoires, a later analysis reported.

This CDR3 has 14 amino acids. The germline V gene has CDR1 MNHEY and CDR2 SMNVEV (reference sequence). V shed 5 bases and J shed 4 bases, with 14 bases lying between them. This clone was detected once. Its antigen is currently unknown. The repertoire was sequenced with immunoSEQ multiplex PCR; TCRdb's copy has only in-frame clones and lacks some. The data show under 300,000 clones, just over 85% seen once. Study outcomes and limitations: While the bulk of TCR sequences proved rare, some public TCRs turned up in many donors. Associated with cytomegalovirus, according to the listing, were approximately 160 TCR beta chains. The classifier reportedly diagnosed cytomegalovirus status with high sensitivity and specificity.

This receptor was taken from a woman aged 18-29 years in good health and CMV-seronegative. Specimen: PBMCs. The chain recombines TRBV27 with TRBJ2-5; no firm D call. The CDR3 is CASSTGTKGETQYF. The CDR3 nucleotides are TGTGCCAGCAGTACTGGTACTAAAGGAGAGACCCAGTACTTC.